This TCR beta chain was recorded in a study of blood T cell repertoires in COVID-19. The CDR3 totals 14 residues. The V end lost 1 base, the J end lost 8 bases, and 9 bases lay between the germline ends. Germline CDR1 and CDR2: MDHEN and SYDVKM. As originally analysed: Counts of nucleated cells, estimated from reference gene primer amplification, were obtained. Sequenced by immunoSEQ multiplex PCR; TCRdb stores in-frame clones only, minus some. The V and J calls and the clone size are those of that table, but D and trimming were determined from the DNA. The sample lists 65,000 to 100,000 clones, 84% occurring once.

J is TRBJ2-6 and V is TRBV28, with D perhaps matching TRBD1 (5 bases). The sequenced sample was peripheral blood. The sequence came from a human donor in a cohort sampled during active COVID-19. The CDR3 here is CASSLYQGPNVLTF. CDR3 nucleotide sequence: TGTGCCAGCAGTTTATATCAGGGTCCCAACGTCCTGACTTTC. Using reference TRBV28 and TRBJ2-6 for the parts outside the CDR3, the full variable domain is DVKVTQSSRYLVKRTGEKVFLECVQDMDHENMFWYRQDPGLGLRLIYFSYDVKMKEKGDIPEGYSVSREKKERFSLILESASTNQTSMYLCASSLYQGPNVLTFGAGSRLTVL.